These T cell receptor beta chains were read from a single sample in a study of vaccination effects on CD4 cells after COVID-19. The assay was immunoSEQ multiplex PCR, and TCRdb's table has in-frame clones only and misses some. The table shows fewer than 30,000 clones, with more than 60% occurring only once. No antigens are known for them. Sequencing used CD4+ T cells from PBMCs cultured with SARS-CoV-2 spike peptides, obtained before COVID-19 vaccination. These TCRs come from a human donor who received a COVID-19 vaccine. Both conserved end residues are part of each CDR3. A D gene is named only where the DNA matches it firmly. Size values are once, few and many counts, or a class for expanded clones, and some rows have none.

size | J | D | V | DNA | CDR3
NA | TRBJ1-5 | NA | TRBV10-3 | TGTGCCATCAGTGAGGATAGCAATCAGCCCCAGCATTTT | CAISEDSNQPQHF
NA | TRBJ2-1 | TRBD2 | TRBV19 | TGTGCCAGTAGTCGCCAAATGACTAGCGGGGGGTACAATGAGCAGTTCTTC | CASSRQMTSGGYNEQFF
NA | TRBJ1-1 | NA | TRBV27 | TGTGCCAGCAGTTCCCAAGGAGGAGGGACTGAAGCTTTCTTT | CASSSQGGGTEAFF
NA | TRBJ2-5 | TRBD2 | TRBV28 | TGTGCCAGCAGCGAGGCCCCACTAGCGGGAGTGAAGACCCAGTACTTC | CASSEAPLAGVKTQYF
NA | TRBJ1-2 | TRBD1 | TRBV15 | TGTGCCACCAGCTCAACCGGGACAGGGGACTACACCTTC | CATSSTGTGDYTF
few | TRBJ2-7 | TRBD2 | TRBV27 | TGTGCCAGCCGTTACAGGGGACTAGCGCCCACCTACGAGCAGTACTTC | CASRYRGLAPTYEQYF
once | TRBJ2-5 | TRBD2 | TRBV29-1 | TGCAGCGTCGACGCAACTAGCGGGAGGGGAGAGACCCAGTACTTC | CSVDATSGRGETQYF
NA | TRBJ2-5 | NA | TRBV5-1 | TGCGCCAGCAGCACCGATGGACGGGGGCAAGAGACCCAGTACTTC | CASSTDGRGQETQYF
once | TRBJ1-1 | NA | TRBV19 | TGTGCCAGTAGGATCGGACCCACTTATCTGGACACTGAAGCTTTCTTT | CASRIGPTYLDTEAFF
NA | TRBJ2-2 | TRBD2 | TRBV27 | TGTGCCAGCAGTCCCCGAGGGCCTGGGACTAGCGGGAGTTTCCGCGGGGAGCTGTTTTTT | CASSPRGPGTSGSFRGELFF
few | TRBJ1-2 | NA | TRBV7-2 | TGTGCCAGCAGCCCAGGAGGGCTCTATGGCTACACCTTC | CASSPGGLYGYTF
NA | TRBJ1-2 | TRBD1 | TRBV4-1 | TGCGCCAGCAGCCGGGGGACAGGGGGTGGCTACACCTTC | CASSRGTGGGYTF
NA | TRBJ1-2 | NA | TRBV2 | TGTGCCAGCGGGGCAGGGTTGAACTATGGCTACACCTTC | CASGAGLNYGYTF
NA | TRBJ2-7 | NA | TRBV29-1 | TGCAGCGTCCACAAGGGGGGGGGAGGACACGAGCAGTACTTC | CSVHKGGGGHEQYF
NA | TRBJ2-5 | TRBD1 | TRBV28 | TGTGCCAGCAGGGGGACAGGGACCCAAGAGACCCAGTACTTC | CASRGTGTQETQYF
NA | TRBJ1-2 | NA | TRBV5-1 | TGCGCCAGCAGCGGAGGGGATTATGGCTACACCTTC | CASSGGDYGYTF
NA | TRBJ1-1 | NA | TRBV10-3 | TGTGCCATCAGTGAGTCGCCTGCGACATTATTCTTT | CAISESPATLFF
once | TRBJ2-5 | NA | TRBV7-9 | TGTGCCAGCAGCTTAGTGGCTAGTTGGGAGACCCAGTACTTC | CASSLVASWETQYF
NA | TRBJ1-2 | NA | TRBV6-6 | TGTGCCAGCAGCGCCGGACACCGGGGATATGGCTACACCTTC | CASSAGHRGYGYTF
once | TRBJ1-2 | NA | TRBV29-1 | TGCAGCACCCACAGGGAACTCAGCTATGGCTACACCTTC | CSTHRELSYGYTF
NA | TRBJ2-7 | NA | TRBV4-1 | TGCGCCAGCAGCCAAGAAGACAGGCTGCGAGTCTACGAGCAGTACTTC | CASSQEDRLRVYEQYF
once | TRBJ1-6 | NA | TRBV11-2 | TGTGCCAGCAGCCCCACGACAGAGCTTTCACCCCTCCACTTT | CASSPTTELSPLHF
once | TRBJ1-5 | NA | TRBV19 | TGTGCCAGTAGTTACGACTGGAATCAGCCCCAGCATTTT | CASSYDWNQPQHF
once | TRBJ2-3 | NA | TRBV6-2/TRBV6-3 | TGTGCCAGCAGTTACTCCTACGAAACAGATACGCAGTATTTT | CASSYSYETDTQYF
NA | TRBJ1-6 | TRBD1 | TRBV6-5 | TGTGCCAGCAGTAGGGTGACAGGGTCCCTCCACTTT | CASSRVTGSLHF
NA | TRBJ2-2 | NA | TRBV19 | TGTGCCAGTACCAGGGTCGGGGAGCTGTTTTTT | CASTRVGELFF
NA | TRBJ1-1 | NA | TRBV6-5 | TGTGCCAGCAGCAACAGGCTGCGGGCTTTCTTT | CASSNRLRAFF
medium-sized | TRBJ2-2 | TRBD1 | TRBV12-3/TRBV12-4 | TGTGCCAGCAGTACAGGGGGCGGCGGGGAGCTGTTTTTT | CASSTGGGGELFF
NA | TRBJ2-7 | TRBD1 | TRBV11-2 | TGTGCCAGCAACCGGACAGGGCCCTACGAGCAGTACTTC | CASNRTGPYEQYF
few | TRBJ1-2 | TRBD1 | TRBV2 | TGTGCCAGCAGTGATGACAGGGAGTATGGCTACACCTTC | CASSDDREYGYTF
NA | TRBJ2-5 | TRBD1 | TRBV14 | TGTGCCAGCAGCCCCCACTTATCGACAGGGGTACTACTCATTTTCCAAGAGACCCAGTACTTC | CASSPHLSTGVLLIFQETQYF
NA | TRBJ2-1 | NA | TRBV20-1 | TGCAGCCAAGGAGTAGATGAGCAGTTCTTC | CSQGVDEQFF
once | TRBJ2-5 | NA | TRBV4-1 | TGCGCCAGCAGCCGTTCGGCAGGACCTCAAGAGACCCAGTACTTC | CASSRSAGPQETQYF
NA | TRBJ1-6 | NA | TRBV25-1 | TGTGCCAGCAGTAAACTCTGGGGATATAATTCACCCCTCCACTTT | CASSKLWGYNSPLHF
NA | TRBJ1-3 | TRBD1 | TRBV4-1 | TGCGCCAGCAGCCCATCGGGACAGGGGAGAACCATATATTTT | CASSPSGQGRTIYF
few | TRBJ2-2 | TRBD1 | TRBV12-3/TRBV12-4 | TGTGCCAGCCGACAGGGGTACACCGGGGAGCTGTTTTTT | CASRQGYTGELFF
NA | TRBJ2-1 | TRBD2 | TRBV3-1/TRBV3-2 | TGTGCCAGCAGCCAACTGAAGGGACTAGCGGGGGGCAATGAGCAGTTCTTC | CASSQLKGLAGGNEQFF
few | TRBJ1-3 | NA | TRBV7-9 | TGTGCCAGCAGCTTAGCGGGGGGCTCTGGAAACACCATATATTTT | CASSLAGGSGNTIYF
NA | TRBJ1-2 | NA | TRBV4-2 | TGTGCCAGCAGCCAAGATATCGGACCTACCTTTAACTATGGCTACACCTTC | CASSQDIGPTFNYGYTF
NA | TRBJ2-2 | NA | TRBV7-8 | TGTGCCAGCTTGGGTGGAAGGTCGAACACCGGGGAGCTGTTTTTT | CASLGGRSNTGELFF
NA | TRBJ1-1 | NA | TRBV20-1 | TGCAGTGCTAGTGATGTGAGGGGTGTGAACACTGAAGCTTTCTTT | CSASDVRGVNTEAFF
NA | TRBJ2-1 | NA | TRBV20-1 | TGCAGTGCTCGGGTATACAATGAGCAGTTCTTC | CSARVYNEQFF